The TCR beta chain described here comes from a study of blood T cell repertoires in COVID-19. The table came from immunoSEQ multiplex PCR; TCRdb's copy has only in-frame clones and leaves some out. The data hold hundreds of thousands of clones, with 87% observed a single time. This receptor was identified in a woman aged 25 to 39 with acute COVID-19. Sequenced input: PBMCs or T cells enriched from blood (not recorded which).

The CDR3, as DNA: TGTGCCAGCCGGGGGAGGATTAAGGCTTTCTTT. Protein: CASRGRIKAFF. The chain has TRBV19 and TRBJ1-1; tentative D call: TRBD1 (5 bases). V was shortened by 9 bases and J by 11 bases, with 16 bases between the two germline ends. Per the germline V gene, CDR1 is LNHDA and CDR2 is SQIVND (reference sequence). This CDR3 contains 11 residues. Using reference TRBV19 and TRBJ1-1 for the parts outside the CDR3, the full variable domain is DGGITQSPKYLFRKEGQNVTLSCEQNLNHDAMYWYRQDPGQGLRLIYYSQIVNDFQKGDIAEGYSVSREKKESFPLTVTSAQKNPTAFYLCASRGRIKAFFGQGTRLTVV.